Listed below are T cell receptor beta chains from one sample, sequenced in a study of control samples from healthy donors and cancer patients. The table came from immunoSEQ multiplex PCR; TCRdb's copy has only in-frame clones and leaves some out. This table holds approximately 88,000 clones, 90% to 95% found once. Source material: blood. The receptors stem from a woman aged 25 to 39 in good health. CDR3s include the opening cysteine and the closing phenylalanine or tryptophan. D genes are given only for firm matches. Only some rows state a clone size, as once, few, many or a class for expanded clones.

cdr3_nt: TGTGCCTGGGCGACAGGGCTTAACTACGAGCAGTACTTC
cdr3_aa: CAWATGLNYEQYF
v_call: TRBV30
clone_size: -
j_call: TRBJ2-7
d_call: TRBD1

cdr3_nt: TGTGCCAGTAGCTCGGACAGGGGATACGAGCAGTACTTC
cdr3_aa: CASSSDRGYEQYF
v_call: TRBV19
clone_size: -
j_call: TRBJ2-7
d_call: TRBD1

cdr3_nt: TGTGCCTGGAGTCAGTCTGGGGCCAACGTCCTGACTTTC
cdr3_aa: CAWSQSGANVLTF
v_call: TRBV30
clone_size: -
j_call: TRBJ2-6
d_call: -

cdr3_nt: TGTGCCAGCAGTAGGAGGGGGTGGGATGAAAAACTGTTTTTT
cdr3_aa: CASSRRGWDEKLFF
v_call: TRBV27
clone_size: -
j_call: TRBJ1-4
d_call: -

cdr3_nt: TGTGCCAGCAGTTCCGCAGCGGGATCCGGATCCTACAATGAGCAGTTCTTC
cdr3_aa: CASSSAAGSGSYNEQFF
v_call: TRBV27
clone_size: -
j_call: TRBJ2-1
d_call: TRBD2

cdr3_nt: TGCAGTGCTAGTACAGGGGGCGCGTTCGCCGGCTACACCTTC
cdr3_aa: CSASTGGAFAGYTF
v_call: TRBV20-1
clone_size: -
j_call: TRBJ1-2
d_call: TRBD1

cdr3_nt: TGCGCCAGCAGCTTGGAAGACAGTAAGCTGTTTTTT
cdr3_aa: CASSLEDSKLFF
v_call: TRBV5-1
clone_size: once
j_call: TRBJ1-4
d_call: -

cdr3_nt: TGTGCCAGCAGCGCTACTAGCGGGGCCTACAATGAGCAGTTCTTC
cdr3_aa: CASSATSGAYNEQFF
v_call: TRBV7-9
clone_size: once
j_call: TRBJ2-1
d_call: TRBD2

cdr3_nt: TGTGCCAGTAGTATGGAGACAGGGAGTGCTTTCTTT
cdr3_aa: CASSMETGSAFF
v_call: TRBV19
clone_size: once
j_call: TRBJ1-1
d_call: TRBD1

cdr3_nt: TGCGCCACCAACGACAGGGGGTACGAGCAGTACTTC
cdr3_aa: CATNDRGYEQYF
v_call: TRBV10-2
clone_size: once
j_call: TRBJ2-7
d_call: TRBD1

cdr3_nt: TGTGCCAGCAGTTTCCAGACAGGGAGAGAGACCCAGTACTTC
cdr3_aa: CASSFQTGRETQYF
v_call: TRBV27
clone_size: -
j_call: TRBJ2-5
d_call: TRBD1

cdr3_nt: TGTGCCAGCAGCCCCCCCCGGCGGGCGGGGTTAACCGGGGAGCTGTTTTTT
cdr3_aa: CASSPPRRAGLTGELFF
v_call: TRBV7-3
clone_size: -
j_call: TRBJ2-2
d_call: -

cdr3_nt: TGTGCCAGCAGCTTAACGGCCGGACACGGCACAGATACGCAGTATTTT
cdr3_aa: CASSLTAGHGTDTQYF
v_call: TRBV7-3
clone_size: -
j_call: TRBJ2-3
d_call: -

cdr3_nt: TGTGCCACCTTGGTGGACAGGGGCTCCTACAATGAGCAGTTCTTC
cdr3_aa: CATLVDRGSYNEQFF
v_call: TRBV2
clone_size: -
j_call: TRBJ2-1
d_call: TRBD1

cdr3_nt: TGTGCCAGCAGCACCACAGGGCTCTCTGGAAACACCATATATTTT
cdr3_aa: CASSTTGLSGNTIYF
v_call: TRBV6-5
clone_size: -
j_call: TRBJ1-3
d_call: -

cdr3_nt: TGTGCCAGCAGACCCCAAGGACAGGGGGCTGGCTACACCTTC
cdr3_aa: CASRPQGQGAGYTF
v_call: TRBV28
clone_size: -
j_call: TRBJ1-2
d_call: TRBD1

cdr3_nt: TGCGCCAGCAGCGGCTTCTCCTACGAGCAGTACTTC
cdr3_aa: CASSGFSYEQYF
v_call: TRBV4-1
clone_size: -
j_call: TRBJ2-7
d_call: -

cdr3_nt: TGTGCCAGTGACCCAGACTCCAATGAGAAACTGTTTTTT
cdr3_aa: CASDPDSNEKLFF
v_call: TRBV2
clone_size: -
j_call: TRBJ1-4
d_call: -

cdr3_nt: TGTGCCAGCAGTTGGTGGACAGGGTCTGGCACCGGGGAGCTGTTTTTT
cdr3_aa: CASSWWTGSGTGELFF
v_call: TRBV6-5
clone_size: -
j_call: TRBJ2-2
d_call: TRBD1

cdr3_nt: TGTGCCAGCACCACCCTACGGGGTGAGCAGTTCTTC
cdr3_aa: CASTTLRGEQFF
v_call: TRBV11-2
clone_size: -
j_call: TRBJ2-1
d_call: -

cdr3_nt: TGTGCCAGCAGCTTAGGGAGGGCCTGGGGAAAACTGTTTTTT
cdr3_aa: CASSLGRAWGKLFF
v_call: TRBV7-2
clone_size: once
j_call: TRBJ1-4
d_call: -

cdr3_nt: TGTGCCAGCAGCTTGATCGGGGCCCCACCCTACGAGCAGTACTTC
cdr3_aa: CASSLIGAPPYEQYF
v_call: TRBV5-4
clone_size: -
j_call: TRBJ2-7
d_call: -

cdr3_nt: TGTGCCAGCTCACCAACAGGAGGGGTTGGGTACGAGCAGTACTTC
cdr3_aa: CASSPTGGVGYEQYF
v_call: TRBV18
clone_size: -
j_call: TRBJ2-7
d_call: -

cdr3_nt: TGTGCCAGTAGTAGCGGACTAGCGGGAGGCAATGAGCAGTTCTTC
cdr3_aa: CASSSGLAGGNEQFF
v_call: TRBV19
clone_size: -
j_call: TRBJ2-1
d_call: TRBD2

cdr3_nt: TGTGCCAGCAGCTTGGTCGGGGCCCTAGACGGGACCCAGTACTTC
cdr3_aa: CASSLVGALDGTQYF
v_call: TRBV5-6
clone_size: -
j_call: TRBJ2-5
d_call: -

cdr3_nt: TGTGCCAGCAGCGCGGGATCCCCCTACGAGCAGTACTTC
cdr3_aa: CASSAGSPYEQYF
v_call: TRBV6-5
clone_size: -
j_call: TRBJ2-7
d_call: -

cdr3_nt: TGTGCCACCAGCAGAGATTTTCGCCGACAGCTTATGAACACTGAAGCTTTCTTT
cdr3_aa: CATSRDFRRQLMNTEAFF
v_call: TRBV15
clone_size: -
j_call: TRBJ1-1
d_call: -

cdr3_nt: TGTGCCAGCAGCGTAGGTCAGGGACTCAATCAGCCCCAGCATTTT
cdr3_aa: CASSVGQGLNQPQHF
v_call: TRBV9
clone_size: few
j_call: TRBJ1-5
d_call: -

cdr3_nt: TGCGCCAGCAGCTTGGTAGGACAGGGGAATAATTCACCCCTCCACTTT
cdr3_aa: CASSLVGQGNNSPLHF
v_call: TRBV5-1
clone_size: -
j_call: TRBJ1-6
d_call: TRBD1

cdr3_nt: TGCGCCAGCAGCCCGTTCGGACAGGGAAATTCACCCCTCCACTTT
cdr3_aa: CASSPFGQGNSPLHF
v_call: TRBV5-1
clone_size: -
j_call: TRBJ1-6
d_call: TRBD1

cdr3_nt: TGTGCCAGCAGTGAATATATGGAGGGGACCTCGGGGCAGTACTTC
cdr3_aa: CASSEYMEGTSGQYF
v_call: TRBV25-1
clone_size: once
j_call: TRBJ2-7
d_call: -

cdr3_nt: TGTGCCAGCAGACCCCCCTTGAACACTGAAGCTTTCTTT
cdr3_aa: CASRPPLNTEAFF
v_call: TRBV12-3/TRBV12-4
clone_size: once
j_call: TRBJ1-1
d_call: -

cdr3_nt: TGTGCCAGCAGCGGCGGACAGGGCTCCTACAATGAGCAGTTCTTC
cdr3_aa: CASSGGQGSYNEQFF
v_call: TRBV11-3
clone_size: -
j_call: TRBJ2-1
d_call: TRBD1

cdr3_nt: TGTGCCAGCAGCGGAGGGGGTAACGAGCAGTACTTC
cdr3_aa: CASSGGGNEQYF
v_call: TRBV7-2
clone_size: few
j_call: TRBJ2-7
d_call: -

cdr3_nt: TGTGCCAGCAGCCACGACAGGTCTAACTATGGCTACACCTTC
cdr3_aa: CASSHDRSNYGYTF
v_call: TRBV5-8
clone_size: -
j_call: TRBJ1-2
d_call: -

cdr3_nt: TGCGCCAGCAGCCAAGATGTCGGGACAGGGTCAGATACGCAGTATTTT
cdr3_aa: CASSQDVGTGSDTQYF
v_call: TRBV4-1
clone_size: -
j_call: TRBJ2-3
d_call: TRBD1

cdr3_nt: TGTGCCAGCAGTGAAGCGCGGCTCAACTCTGGGGCCAACGTCCTGACTTTC
cdr3_aa: CASSEARLNSGANVLTF
v_call: TRBV6-1
clone_size: -
j_call: TRBJ2-6
d_call: -

cdr3_nt: TGTGCCAGCAGTGAAAGTTCTTGGGGTGGGGGCACAGATACGCAGTATTTT
cdr3_aa: CASSESSWGGGTDTQYF
v_call: TRBV25-1
clone_size: -
j_call: TRBJ2-3
d_call: -

cdr3_nt: TGCAGCGCGACTAGCGGGAGGGCAGGCACCGGGGAGCTGTTTTTT
cdr3_aa: CSATSGRAGTGELFF
v_call: TRBV29-1
clone_size: -
j_call: TRBJ2-2
d_call: TRBD2

cdr3_nt: TGTGCCAGCAGCCTCGAGACCGGTGGCTACACCTTC
cdr3_aa: CASSLETGGYTF
v_call: TRBV4-2
clone_size: -
j_call: TRBJ1-2
d_call: -

cdr3_nt: TGTGCCAGCCACAGAGGGACTAATGAAAAACTGTTTTTT
cdr3_aa: CASHRGTNEKLFF
v_call: TRBV25-1
clone_size: -
j_call: TRBJ1-4
d_call: -

cdr3_nt: TGTGCCAGCAGTTTATCGGGGGGCTTGGGGGAACTCTTC
cdr3_aa: CASSLSGGLGELF
v_call: TRBV27
clone_size: -
j_call: TRBJ2-4
d_call: -

cdr3_nt: TGTGCCAGCAGCCCCCGACAGGGCCCTGACACTGAAGCTTTCTTT
cdr3_aa: CASSPRQGPDTEAFF
v_call: TRBV9
clone_size: -
j_call: TRBJ1-1
d_call: TRBD1

cdr3_nt: TGTGCCAGCAGCTTAGGTCCCCACCTGGATACGCAGTATTTT
cdr3_aa: CASSLGPHLDTQYF
v_call: TRBV7-3
clone_size: -
j_call: TRBJ2-3
d_call: -

cdr3_nt: TGCAGCGTTGAGGGACTAGCGGGGGCCGCCTACGAGCAGTACTTC
cdr3_aa: CSVEGLAGAAYEQYF
v_call: TRBV29-1
clone_size: -
j_call: TRBJ2-7
d_call: TRBD2

cdr3_nt: TGTGCCAGCTCAGATCTAGCGGGGGACCTGAACACCGGGGAGCTGTTTTTT
cdr3_aa: CASSDLAGDLNTGELFF
v_call: TRBV18
clone_size: -
j_call: TRBJ2-2
d_call: TRBD2

cdr3_nt: TGTGCCAGCAGTTTCAGAAGGGGGGTGAACACTGAAGCTTTCTTT
cdr3_aa: CASSFRRGVNTEAFF
v_call: TRBV27
clone_size: -
j_call: TRBJ1-1
d_call: -

cdr3_nt: TGTGCCAGCAGCTTGGACAGGTGGGAAGAGACCCAGTACTTC
cdr3_aa: CASSLDRWEETQYF
v_call: TRBV5-6
clone_size: -
j_call: TRBJ2-5
d_call: -